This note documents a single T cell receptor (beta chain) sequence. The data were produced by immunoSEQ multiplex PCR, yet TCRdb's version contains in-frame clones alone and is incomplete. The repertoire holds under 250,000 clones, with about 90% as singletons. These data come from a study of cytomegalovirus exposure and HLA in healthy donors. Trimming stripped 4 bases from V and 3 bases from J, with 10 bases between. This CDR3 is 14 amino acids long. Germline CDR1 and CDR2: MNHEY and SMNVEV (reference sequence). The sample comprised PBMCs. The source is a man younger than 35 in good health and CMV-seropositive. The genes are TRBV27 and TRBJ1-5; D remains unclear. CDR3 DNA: TGTGCCAGCAGTTCACTAGGCCTCAATCAGCCCCAGCATTTT. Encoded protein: CASSSLGLNQPQHF.